The source of this T cell receptor beta chain is a study of blood T cell repertoires in COVID-19. Turning to the study itself: Whether acute or convalescent, the COVID-19 samples came from the United States, Italy and Spain. Sources were T cells, B-cell-depleted T cells, or PBMCs; the material itself was cDNA or gDNA.

Authors' methods: Nucleated cell number was recorded as an estimate derived from reference gene primer amplification. Repertoires were generated with immunoSEQ multiplex PCR, while TCRdb's copy carries only in-frame clones and drops some. V and J calls and clone size are copied from that table; D and trimming were computed from the DNA. The sample shows approximately 30,000 clones, 93% of them seen only once. Germline CDR1 MNHEY, CDR2 SMNVEV (reference sequence). This CDR3 has 12 amino acids. After removal of 5 bases from V and 11 bases from J, the junction contained 4 bases not matched to a gene. Sequencing was performed on peripheral blood. J is TRBJ2-2 and V is TRBV27; 8 nucleotides agree with TRBD1. The TCR comes from a human donor in a cohort sampled during active COVID-19. The CDR3 bases are TGTGCCAGCAGTCTGGACAGGGTAGAGCTGTTTTTT. It specifies CASSLDRVELFF.